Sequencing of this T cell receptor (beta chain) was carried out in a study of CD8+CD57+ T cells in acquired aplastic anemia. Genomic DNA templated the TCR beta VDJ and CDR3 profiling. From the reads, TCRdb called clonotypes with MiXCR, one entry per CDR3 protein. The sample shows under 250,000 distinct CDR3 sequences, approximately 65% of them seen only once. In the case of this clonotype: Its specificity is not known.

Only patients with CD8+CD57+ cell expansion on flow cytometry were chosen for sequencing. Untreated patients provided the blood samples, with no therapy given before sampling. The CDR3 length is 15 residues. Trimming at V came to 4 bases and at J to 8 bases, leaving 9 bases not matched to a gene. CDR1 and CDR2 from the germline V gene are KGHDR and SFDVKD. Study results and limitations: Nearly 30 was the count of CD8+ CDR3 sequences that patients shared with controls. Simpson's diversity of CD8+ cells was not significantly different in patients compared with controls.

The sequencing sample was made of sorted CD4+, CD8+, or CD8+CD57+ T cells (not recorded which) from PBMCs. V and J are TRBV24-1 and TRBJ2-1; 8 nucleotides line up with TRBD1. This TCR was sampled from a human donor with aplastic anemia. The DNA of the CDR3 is TGTGCCACCAGTGACCGTAGGACAGGGAGAGATGAGCAGTTCTTC. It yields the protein CATSDRRTGRDEQFF.